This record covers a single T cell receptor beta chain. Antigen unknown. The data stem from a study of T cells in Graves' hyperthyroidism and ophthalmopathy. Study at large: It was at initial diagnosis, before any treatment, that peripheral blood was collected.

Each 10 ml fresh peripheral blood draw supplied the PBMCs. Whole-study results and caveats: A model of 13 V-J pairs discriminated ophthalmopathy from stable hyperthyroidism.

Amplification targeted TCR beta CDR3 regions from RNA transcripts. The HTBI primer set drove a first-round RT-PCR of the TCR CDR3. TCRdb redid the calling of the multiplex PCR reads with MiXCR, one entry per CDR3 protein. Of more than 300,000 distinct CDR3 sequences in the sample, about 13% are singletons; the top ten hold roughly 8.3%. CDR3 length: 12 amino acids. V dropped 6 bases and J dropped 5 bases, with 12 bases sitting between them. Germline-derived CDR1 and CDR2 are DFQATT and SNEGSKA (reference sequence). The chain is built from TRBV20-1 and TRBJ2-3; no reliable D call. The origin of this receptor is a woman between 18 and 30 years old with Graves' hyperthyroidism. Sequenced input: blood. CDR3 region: CSAPLWRDTQYF. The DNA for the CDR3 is TGCAGTGCGCCTCTCTGGAGAGATACGCAGTATTTT.